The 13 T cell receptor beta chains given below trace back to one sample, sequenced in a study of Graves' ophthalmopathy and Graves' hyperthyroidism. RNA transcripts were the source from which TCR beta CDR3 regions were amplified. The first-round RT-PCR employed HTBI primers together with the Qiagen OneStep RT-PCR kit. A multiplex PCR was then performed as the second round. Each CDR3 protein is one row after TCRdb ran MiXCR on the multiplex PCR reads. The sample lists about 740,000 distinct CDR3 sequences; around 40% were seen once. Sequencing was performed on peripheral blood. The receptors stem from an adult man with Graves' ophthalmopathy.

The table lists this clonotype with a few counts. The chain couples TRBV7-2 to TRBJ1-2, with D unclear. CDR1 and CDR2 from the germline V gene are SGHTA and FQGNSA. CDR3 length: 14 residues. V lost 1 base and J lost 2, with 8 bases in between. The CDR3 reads CASSLESQNYGYTF. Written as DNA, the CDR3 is TGTGCCAGCAGCTTAGAATCACAAAACTATGGCTACACCTTC.

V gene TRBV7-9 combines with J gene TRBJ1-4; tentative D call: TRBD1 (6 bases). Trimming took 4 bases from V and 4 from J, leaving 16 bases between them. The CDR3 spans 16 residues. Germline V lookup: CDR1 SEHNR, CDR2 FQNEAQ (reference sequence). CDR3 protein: CASSSGTPAVNEKLFF. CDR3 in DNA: TGTGCCAGCAGCTCCGGGACACCAGCTGTTAATGAAAAACTGTTTTTT. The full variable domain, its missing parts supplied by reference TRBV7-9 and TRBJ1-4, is DTGVSQNPRHKITKRGQNVTFRCDPISEHNRLYWYRQTLGQGPEFLTYFQNEAQLEKSRLLSDRFSAERPKGSFSTLEIQRTEQGDSAMYLCASSSGTPAVNEKLFFGSGTQLSVL.

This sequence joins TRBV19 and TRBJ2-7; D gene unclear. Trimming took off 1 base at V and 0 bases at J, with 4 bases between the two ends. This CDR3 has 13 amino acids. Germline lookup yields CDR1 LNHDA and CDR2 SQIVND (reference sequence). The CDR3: CASSIGISYEQYF. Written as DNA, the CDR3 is TGTGCCAGTAGTATAGGAATCTCCTACGAGCAGTACTTC.

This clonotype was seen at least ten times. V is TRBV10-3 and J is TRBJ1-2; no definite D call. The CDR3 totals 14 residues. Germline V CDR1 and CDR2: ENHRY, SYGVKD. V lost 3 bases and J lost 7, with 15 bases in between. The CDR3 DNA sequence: TGTGCCATCAGTGAACAGCGGTGGGAGGGTGGCTACACCTTC. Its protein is CAISEQRWEGGYTF.

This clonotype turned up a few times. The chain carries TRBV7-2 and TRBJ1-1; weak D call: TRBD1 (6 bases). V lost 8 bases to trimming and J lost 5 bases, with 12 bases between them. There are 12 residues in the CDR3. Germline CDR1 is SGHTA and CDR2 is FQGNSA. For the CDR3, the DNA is TGTGCCAGCGGGGGGCAGGGGACTGAAGCTTTCTTT. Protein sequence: CASGGQGTEAFF.

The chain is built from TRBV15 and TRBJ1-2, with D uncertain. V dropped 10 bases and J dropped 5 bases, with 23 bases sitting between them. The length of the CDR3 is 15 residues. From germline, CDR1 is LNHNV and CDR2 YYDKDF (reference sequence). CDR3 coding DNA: TGTGCCAGCAGTTTCGACCCACTCGCAGAGTATGGCTACACCTTC. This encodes CASSFDPLAEYGYTF.

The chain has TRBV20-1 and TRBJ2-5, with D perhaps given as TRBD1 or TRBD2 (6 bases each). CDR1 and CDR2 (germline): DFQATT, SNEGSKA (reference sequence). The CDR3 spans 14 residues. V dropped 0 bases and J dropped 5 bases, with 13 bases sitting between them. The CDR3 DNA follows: TGCAGTGCTAGAGACAGGAGGGGGAGGGAGACCCAGTACTTC. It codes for CSARDRRGRETQYF.

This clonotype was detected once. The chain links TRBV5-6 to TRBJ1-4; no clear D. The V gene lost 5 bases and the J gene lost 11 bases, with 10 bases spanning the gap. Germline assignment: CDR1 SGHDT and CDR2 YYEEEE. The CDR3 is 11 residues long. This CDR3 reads CASSNPGKLFF. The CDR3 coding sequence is TGTGCCAGCAGTAACCCCGGGAAACTGTTTTTT.

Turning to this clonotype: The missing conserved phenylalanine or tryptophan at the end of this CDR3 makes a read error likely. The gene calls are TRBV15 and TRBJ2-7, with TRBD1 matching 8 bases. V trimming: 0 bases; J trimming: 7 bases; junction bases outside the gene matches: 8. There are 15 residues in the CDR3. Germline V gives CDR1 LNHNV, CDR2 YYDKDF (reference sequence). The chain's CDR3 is CATSRDMQGAPEQYL. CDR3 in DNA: TGTGCCACCAGCAGAGATATGCAGGGGGCGCCTGAGCAGTACCTC.

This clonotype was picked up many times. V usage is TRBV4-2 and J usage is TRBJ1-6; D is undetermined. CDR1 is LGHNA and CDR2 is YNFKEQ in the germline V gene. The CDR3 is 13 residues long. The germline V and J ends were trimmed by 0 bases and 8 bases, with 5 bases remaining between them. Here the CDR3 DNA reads TGTGCCAGCAGCCAAGATTGGGATTCACCCCTCCACTTT. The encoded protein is CASSQDWDSPLHF.

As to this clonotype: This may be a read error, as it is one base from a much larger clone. CDR3 bases: TGTGCCAGCAGCTACAGGGGGGGTGGTTATGGCTACACCTTC. This sequence encodes CASSYRGGGYGYTF. The chain links TRBV11-1 to TRBJ1-2; 8 positions agree with TRBD1. The CDR3 contains 14 residues. Trimming at V came to 4 bases and at J to 5 bases, leaving 6 bases not matched to a gene. Germline V gives CDR1 SGHAT, CDR2 FQDESV (reference sequence).

In DNA form, the CDR3 reads TGTGCCAGTAGTATACCCCTCGCGGGGAGACTTAATTCACCCCTCCACTTT. The encoded protein is CASSIPLAGRLNSPLHF. J is TRBJ1-6 and V is TRBV19, with D uncertain. Germline V lookup: CDR1 LNHDA, CDR2 SQIVND (reference sequence). V was clipped by 2 bases and J by 6 bases, with 17 bases between them. This CDR3 spans 17 amino acids.

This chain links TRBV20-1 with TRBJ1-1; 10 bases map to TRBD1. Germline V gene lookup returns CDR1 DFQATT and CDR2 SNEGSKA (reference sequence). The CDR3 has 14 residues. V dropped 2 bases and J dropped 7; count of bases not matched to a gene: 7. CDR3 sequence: CSARLDRGDVEAFF. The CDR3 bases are TGCAGTGCTAGACTGGACAGGGGGGATGTTGAAGCTTTCTTT.